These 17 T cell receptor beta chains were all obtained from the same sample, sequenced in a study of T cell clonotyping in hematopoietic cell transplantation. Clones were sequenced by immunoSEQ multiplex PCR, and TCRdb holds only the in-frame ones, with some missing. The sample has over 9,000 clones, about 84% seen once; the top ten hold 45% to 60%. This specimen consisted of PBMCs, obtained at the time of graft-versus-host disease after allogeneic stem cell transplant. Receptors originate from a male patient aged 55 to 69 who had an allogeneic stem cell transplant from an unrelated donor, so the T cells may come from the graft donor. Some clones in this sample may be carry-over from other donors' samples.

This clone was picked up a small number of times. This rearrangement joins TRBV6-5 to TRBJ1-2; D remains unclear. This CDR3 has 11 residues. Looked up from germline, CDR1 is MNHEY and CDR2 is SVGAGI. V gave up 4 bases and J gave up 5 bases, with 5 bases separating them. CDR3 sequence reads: CASSSNYGYTF. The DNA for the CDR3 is TGTGCCAGCAGTTCCAATTATGGCTACACCTTC.

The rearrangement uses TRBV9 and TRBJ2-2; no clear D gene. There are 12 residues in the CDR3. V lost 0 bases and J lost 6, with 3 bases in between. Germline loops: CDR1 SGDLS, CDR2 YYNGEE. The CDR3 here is CASSVAPGELFF. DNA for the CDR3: TGTGCCAGCAGCGTAGCCCCCGGGGAGCTGTTTTTT. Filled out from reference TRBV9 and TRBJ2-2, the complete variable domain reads DSGVTQTPKHLITATGQRVTLRCSPRSGDLSVYWYQQSLDQGLQFLIQYYNGEERAKGNILERFSAQQFPDLHSELNLSSLELGDSALYFCASSVAPGELFFGEGSRLTVL.

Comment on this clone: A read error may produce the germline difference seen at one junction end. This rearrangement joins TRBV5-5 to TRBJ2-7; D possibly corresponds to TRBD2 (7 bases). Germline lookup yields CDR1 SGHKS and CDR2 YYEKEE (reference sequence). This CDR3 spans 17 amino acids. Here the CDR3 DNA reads TGCGCCAGCAGCCAAGATTGGGGAGGGGGAGAGGCCTACGAGCAGTACTTC. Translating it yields CASSQDWGGGEAYEQYF.

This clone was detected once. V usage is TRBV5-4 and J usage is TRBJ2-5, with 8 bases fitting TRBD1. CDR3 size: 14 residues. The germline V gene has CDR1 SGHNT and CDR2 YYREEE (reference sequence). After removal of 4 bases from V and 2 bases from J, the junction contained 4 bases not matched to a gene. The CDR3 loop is CASSHRDRQETQYF. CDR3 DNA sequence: TGTGCCAGCAGCCACCGGGACAGGCAAGAGACCCAGTACTTC.

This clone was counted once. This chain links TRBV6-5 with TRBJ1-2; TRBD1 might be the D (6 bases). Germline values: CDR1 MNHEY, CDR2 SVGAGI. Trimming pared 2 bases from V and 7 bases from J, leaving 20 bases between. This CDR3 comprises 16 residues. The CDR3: CASSYLGSPGGRGYTF. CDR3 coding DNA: TGTGCCAGCAGTTACCTGGGCTCCCCCGGGGGCCGTGGCTACACCTTC.

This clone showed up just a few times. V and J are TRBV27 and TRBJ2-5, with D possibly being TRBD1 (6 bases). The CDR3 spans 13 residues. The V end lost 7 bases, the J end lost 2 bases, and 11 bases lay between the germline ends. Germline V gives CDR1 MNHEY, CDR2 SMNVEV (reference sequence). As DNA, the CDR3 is TGTGCCAGCACCCAACAGGGACAAGAGACCCAGTACTTC. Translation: CASTQQGQETQYF.

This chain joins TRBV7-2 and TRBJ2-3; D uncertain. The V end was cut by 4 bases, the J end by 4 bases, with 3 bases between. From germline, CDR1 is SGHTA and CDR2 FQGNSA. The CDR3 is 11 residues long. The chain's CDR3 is CASSYSDTQYF. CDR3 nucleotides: TGTGCCAGCAGCTATTCAGATACGCAGTATTTT. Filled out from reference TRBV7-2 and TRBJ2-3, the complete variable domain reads GAGVSQSPSNKVTEKGKDVELRCDPISGHTALYWYRQSLGQGLEFLIYFQGNSAPDKSGLPSDRFSAERTGGSVSTLTIQRTQQEDSAVYLCASSYSDTQYFGPGTRLTVL.

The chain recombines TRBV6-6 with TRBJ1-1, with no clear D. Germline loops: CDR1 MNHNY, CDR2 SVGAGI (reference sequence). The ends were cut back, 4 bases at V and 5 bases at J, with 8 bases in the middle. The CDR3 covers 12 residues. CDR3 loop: CASSSRATEAFF. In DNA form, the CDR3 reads TGTGCCAGCAGTTCGAGGGCAACTGAAGCTTTCTTT.

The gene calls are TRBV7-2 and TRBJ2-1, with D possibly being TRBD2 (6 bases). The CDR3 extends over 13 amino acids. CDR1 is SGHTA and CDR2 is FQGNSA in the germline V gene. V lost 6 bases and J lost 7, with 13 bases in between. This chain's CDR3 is CASRRGGGNEQFF. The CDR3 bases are TGTGCCAGCAGAAGGGGTGGGGGGAATGAGCAGTTCTTC.

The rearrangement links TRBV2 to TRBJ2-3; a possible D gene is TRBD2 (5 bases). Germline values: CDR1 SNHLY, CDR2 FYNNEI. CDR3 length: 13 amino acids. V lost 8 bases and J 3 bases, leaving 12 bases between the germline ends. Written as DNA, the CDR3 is TGTGCCAGCGGGCGAGGGCAGACAGATACGCAGTATTTT. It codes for CASGRGQTDTQYF.

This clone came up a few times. In DNA form, the CDR3 reads TGTGCCAGCAGCAAAGTGGGACTAGCACCAACCACAGATACGCAGTATTTT. Protein: CASSKVGLAPTTDTQYF. The chain uses TRBV21-1 and TRBJ2-3; no check of the table's D call, TRBD2, against the DNA was made. TRBV21-1 is given as a pseudogene. This CDR3 is built from 17 residues.

CDR3 amino acids: CASSVDYGSYEQYF. The CDR3 DNA sequence: TGTGCCAGCAGCGTAGACTACGGGAGCTACGAGCAGTACTTC. The chain has TRBV9 and TRBJ2-7, with a possible D match to TRBD2 (6 bases). Germline V gives CDR1 SGDLS, CDR2 YYNGEE. The V end was cut by 0 bases, the J end by 3 bases, with 10 bases between. The CDR3 loop spans 14 amino acids.

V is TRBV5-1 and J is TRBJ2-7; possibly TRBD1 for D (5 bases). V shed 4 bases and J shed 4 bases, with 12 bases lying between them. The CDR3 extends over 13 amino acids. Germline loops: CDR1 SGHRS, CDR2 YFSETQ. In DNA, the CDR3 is TGCGCCAGCAGCACCGAGACAGCTTACGAGCAGTACTTC. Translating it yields CASSTETAYEQYF.

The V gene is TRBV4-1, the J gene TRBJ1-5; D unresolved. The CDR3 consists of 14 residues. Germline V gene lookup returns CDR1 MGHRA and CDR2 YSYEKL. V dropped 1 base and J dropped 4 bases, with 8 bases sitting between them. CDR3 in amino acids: CASSQGTENQPQHF. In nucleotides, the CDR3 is TGCGCCAGCAGCCAAGGGACGGAGAATCAGCCCCAGCATTTT.

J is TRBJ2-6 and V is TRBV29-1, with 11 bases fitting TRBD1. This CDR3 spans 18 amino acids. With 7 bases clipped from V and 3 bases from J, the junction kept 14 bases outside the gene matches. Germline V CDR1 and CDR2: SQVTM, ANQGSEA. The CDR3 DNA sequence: TGCAGCGGTACCATACCGGGACAGGGGGTGAATGGGGCCAACGTCCTGACTTTC. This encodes CSGTIPGQGVNGANVLTF. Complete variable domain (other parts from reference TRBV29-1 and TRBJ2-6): SAVISQKPSRDICQRGTSLTIQCQVDSQVTMMFWYRQQPGQSLTLIATANQGSEATYESGFVIDKFPISRPNLTFSTLTVSNMSPEDSSIYLCSGTIPGQGVNGANVLTFGAGSRLTVL.

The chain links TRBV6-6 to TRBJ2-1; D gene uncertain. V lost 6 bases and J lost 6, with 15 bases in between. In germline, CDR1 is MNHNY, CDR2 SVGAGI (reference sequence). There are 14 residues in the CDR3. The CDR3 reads CASSGDELSNEQFF. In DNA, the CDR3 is TGTGCCAGCAGCGGAGACGAGCTGAGCAATGAGCAGTTCTTC.

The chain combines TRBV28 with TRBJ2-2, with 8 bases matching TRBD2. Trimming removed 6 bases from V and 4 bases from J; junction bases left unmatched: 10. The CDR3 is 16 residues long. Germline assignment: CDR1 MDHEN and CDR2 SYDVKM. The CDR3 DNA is TGTGCCAGCAGATCCGGGACTAGGTTGATCACCGGGGAGCTGTTTTTT. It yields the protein CASRSGTRLITGELFF.